This T cell receptor beta chain was observed in a study of blood T cell repertoires in COVID-19. Study-wide background: Donors in the United States, Italy and Spain gave samples during acute or convalescent COVID-19. In each case, the material was cDNA or gDNA derived from T cells, B-cell-depleted T cells, or PBMCs.

The CDR3 is made up of 16 amino acids. V was clipped by 5 bases and J by 4 bases; unmatched bases: 12. The germline CDR1 and CDR2 sequences are SGHRS and YFSETQ. Original methodology: The authors estimated nucleated cell counts from reference gene primer amplification. TCRdb's table, derived via immunoSEQ multiplex PCR, lists solely in-frame clones and lacks some. D and trimming were read from the DNA, whereas the V and J calls and clone size are those reported in that table. The table includes 250,000 or so clones, roughly 89% detected once. In this sample, this clone turned up a few times. The clonotype comes from a woman aged 35 to 49 who had recovered from COVID-19. J is TRBJ2-3 and V is TRBV5-1; 8 bases align to TRBD2. Input material: peripheral blood. CDR3 sequence (DNA): TGCGCCAGCAGTTTCGCCACTAGCGGAGTGGCAGATACGCAGTATTTT. It specifies CASSFATSGVADTQYF.